The TCR beta chain under discussion was sequenced for a study of T cell responses to AZD1222 COVID-19 vaccine. V lost 1 base and J lost 3; bases outside the gene matches: 2. Per germline, CDR1 SGHTA and CDR2 FQGTGA. The CDR3 is 15 residues long. The method was immunoSEQ multiplex PCR; TCRdb's version includes in-frame clones alone and lacks a portion of them. The sample contains 170,000 or so clones, 90% of which appear only once. Notes on this clone: The target antigen is unknown.

Study-level points and caveats: Researchers report vaccine-associated CD4 TCRs spanning spike, with dominance at 160-218 and 743-854.

The gene calls are TRBV7-3 and TRBJ2-3; TRBD2 matches at 9 bases. The receptor comes from an adult in good health. Sequenced here: peripheral blood, sampled on day 0 of AZD1222 vaccination. Here the CDR3 reads CASSLSGGATDTQYF. For the CDR3, the DNA is TGTGCCAGCAGCTTAAGCGGGGGGGCAACAGATACGCAGTATTTT.